The next 12 T cell receptor beta chains were all read from a single sample in a study of regulatory dendritic cells for organ transplantation. Sorted subsets were CFSE-labeled and cultured less than six days with allogeneic dendritic cells. These TCRs' antigens remain unknown. Data came from immunoSEQ multiplex PCR; TCRdb stores just in-frame clones and leaves some out. The repertoire holds approximately 22,000 clones, with less than 90% as singletons. Material: naive CD4+ T cells from blood cultured with dendritic cells. Noted subset: CD45RA+ naive T cells. These receptors all come from a human donor in good health.

V usage is TRBV6-5 and J usage is TRBJ2-3; D gene uncertain. CDR1 is MNHEY and CDR2 is SVGAGI in the germline V gene. V dropped 4 bases and J dropped 4 bases, with 12 bases sitting between them. The CDR3 runs to 14 residues. CDR3 in DNA: TGTGCCAGCAGTTTCCAGGTTCCCCCAGATACGCAGTATTTT. Translated: CASSFQVPPDTQYF.

The V gene is TRBV6-5, the J gene TRBJ2-7, with D perhaps matching TRBD1 (5 bases). Trimming pared 5 bases from V and 4 bases from J, leaving 18 bases between. The CDR3 runs to 15 residues. Germline V gene lookup returns CDR1 MNHEY and CDR2 SVGAGI. CDR3 in amino acids: CASSAPGRAQYEQYF. The CDR3, as DNA: TGTGCCAGCAGTGCCCCGGGCAGGGCCCAATACGAGCAGTACTTC.

The chain uses TRBV19 and TRBJ2-7, with 9 bases lining up with TRBD2. Germline CDR1 is LNHDA and CDR2 is SQIVND (reference sequence). There are 15 residues in the CDR3. The V gene end was trimmed by 6 bases and the J gene end by 4 bases; junction bases not matched to a gene: 10. CDR3 amino acids: CASSRSSGSEYEQYF. The CDR3 DNA follows: TGTGCCAGTAGCAGAAGTAGCGGGAGTGAATACGAGCAGTACTTC.

The genes are TRBV5-6 and TRBJ2-3; D gene uncertain. Deletions cut 7 bases from V and 2 bases from J, with 8 bases between. The germline gives CDR1 SGHDT, CDR2 YYEEEE. The CDR3 runs to 12 residues. CDR3 in DNA: TGTGCCAGCGGGCTGGACACAGATACGCAGTATTTT. Its protein is CASGLDTDTQYF.

J is TRBJ2-5 and V is TRBV5-1; 9 bases fit TRBD1. J was trimmed by 4 bases and V by 5 bases; bases with no gene match: 6. The CDR3 loop spans 14 amino acids. Germline V gives CDR1 SGHRS, CDR2 YFSETQ. As DNA, the CDR3 is TGCGCCAGCAGGCCCACAGGGGGCCTAGAGACCCAGTACTTC. It is translated as CASRPTGGLETQYF.

This clone was seen just once. The chain carries TRBV15 and TRBJ2-7; 8 bases line up with TRBD1. Germline V gene sequence: CDR1 LNHNV, CDR2 YYDKDF (reference sequence). J was trimmed by 4 bases and V by 0 bases; bases with no gene match: 14. The length of the CDR3 is 18 residues. The CDR3 region has the DNA TGTGCCACCAGCAGAGATCATATCCCCACGACAGGGGATTACGAGCAGTACTTC. It translates to CATSRDHIPTTGDYEQYF. Using reference TRBV15 and TRBJ2-7 for the parts outside the CDR3, the full variable domain is DAMVIQNPRYQVTQFGKPVTLSCSQTLNHNVMYWYQQKSSQAPKLLFHYYDKDFNNEADTPDNFQSRRPNTSFCFLDIRSPGLGDTAMYLCATSRDHIPTTGDYEQYFGPGTRLTVT.

This clone has only one observation. One end of the junction is discordant with germline, which a read error may explain. The DNA of the CDR3 is TGTGCCAGCAGCATAGCTAGCGGGAACACCGGGGAGCTGTTTTTT. This translates into CASSIASGNTGELFF. The V call is TRBV7-9, the J call TRBJ2-2; 7 positions agree with TRBD2. This CDR3 has 15 amino acids. Germline CDR1 and CDR2: SEHNR and FQNEAQ (reference sequence).

The chain employs TRBV18 and TRBJ2-7, with 9 bases that match TRBD1. The trim removed 4 bases at V and 3 bases at J, leaving 4 bases unmatched. Germline-derived CDR1 and CDR2 are KGHSH and LQKENI. This CDR3 has 14 residues. The CDR3 is CASSLGQGFYEQYF. The CDR3 region has the DNA TGTGCCAGCTCACTGGGACAGGGTTTCTACGAGCAGTACTTC.

Regarding this clone: The identical CDR3 is also encoded by other nucleotide sequences in the sample. The chain has TRBV9 and TRBJ2-3; D is perhaps TRBD2 (6 bases). The germline V gene has CDR1 SGDLS and CDR2 YYNGEE. CDR3 length: 15 residues. V was trimmed by 2 bases and J by 0 bases, leaving 10 bases between them. CDR3 protein: CASSVSGGSTDTQYF. Here the CDR3 DNA reads TGTGCCAGCAGCGTCTCTGGAGGGAGCACAGATACGCAGTATTTT.

The chain has TRBV7-3 and TRBJ2-2; D remains unclear. Trimming stripped 4 bases from V and 2 bases from J, with 8 bases between. This CDR3 has 14 amino acids. From germline, CDR1 is SGHTA and CDR2 FQGTGA. CDR3 sequence: CASSSLRNTGELFF. The CDR3 DNA reads TGTGCCAGCAGCTCTTTACGCAACACCGGGGAGCTGTTTTTT.

CDR3 bases: TGTGCCAGCAGTTACTCCCAGGGCAGGGAAAAACTGTTTTTT. Translated, it gives CASSYSQGREKLFF. The chain couples TRBV6-6 to TRBJ1-4, with D possibly TRBD1 on 5 matching bases. The CDR3 consists of 14 residues. Per germline, CDR1 MNHNY and CDR2 SVGAGI (reference sequence). Trimming took off 0 bases at V and 8 bases at J, with 10 bases between the two ends.

V is TRBV7-2 and J is TRBJ2-1; D gene uncertain. V was trimmed by 5 bases and J by 3 bases, leaving 11 bases between them. Germline lookup yields CDR1 SGHTA and CDR2 FQGNSA. The CDR3 covers 14 residues. The CDR3 region is CASSTPLVYNEQFF. The CDR3 DNA is TGTGCCAGCAGCACTCCCCTGGTCTACAATGAGCAGTTCTTC. Complete variable domain (other parts from reference TRBV7-2 and TRBJ2-1): GAGVSQSPSNKVTEKGKDVELRCDPISGHTALYWYRQSLGQGLEFLIYFQGNSAPDKSGLPSDRFSAERTGGSVSTLTIQRTQQEDSAVYLCASSTPLVYNEQFFGPGTRLTVL.